A selection of T cell receptor beta chains follows, all from one sample in a study of cytomegalovirus exposure and HLA in healthy donors. Repertoires were generated with immunoSEQ multiplex PCR, while TCRdb's copy carries only in-frame clones and drops some. The table has over 65,000 clones, 75% seen once; the top ten hold roughly 2%. The specimen sequenced was PBMCs. The source is a man aged 40-49 years in good health and CMV-seronegative. The CDR3 runs from the conserved cysteine through the conserved F or W. D genes are given only for firm matches. For some rows the clone size is stated as once, few or many, or as a class when expanded; others skip it.

V: TRBV28; size: .; D: .; J: TRBJ2-6; DNA: TGTGCCAGCAGTCCTCGCAGGGGTGGGTCTGGGGCCAACGTCCTGACTTTC; CDR3: CASSPRRGGSGANVLTF
V: TRBV30; size: .; D: .; J: TRBJ2-1; DNA: TGTGCCTGGAGGAAACTAGGATTCAAAAACAATGAGCAGTTCTTC; CDR3: CAWRKLGFKNNEQFF
V: TRBV7-9; size: .; D: TRBD2; J: TRBJ2-2; DNA: TGTGCCAGCAGCCCCAGGACTAGCAACACCGGGGAGCTGTTTTTT; CDR3: CASSPRTSNTGELFF
V: TRBV13; size: .; D: .; J: TRBJ1-1; DNA: TGTGCCAGCAGCTCCTACGGGAGGAAAGCGGTTGCTGAAGCTTTCTTT; CDR3: CASSSYGRKAVAEAFF
V: TRBV5-1; size: .; D: TRBD2; J: TRBJ2-2; DNA: TGCGCCAGCCGCTCACGGGAGGGTTACACCGGGGAGCTGTTTTTT; CDR3: CASRSREGYTGELFF
V: TRBV27; size: .; D: .; J: TRBJ2-7; DNA: TGTGCCAGCAGTTTATCTGGGGGACTCGGGAACGAGCAGTACTTC; CDR3: CASSLSGGLGNEQYF
V: TRBV5-6; size: few; D: .; J: TRBJ1-5; DNA: TGTGCCAGCAGCTCCCTCACCAGTGGAGATCAGCCCCAGCATTTT; CDR3: CASSSLTSGDQPQHF
V: TRBV30; size: few; D: .; J: TRBJ1-1; DNA: TGTGCCTGGAGTTTGGAGGGAAGGGGCACTGAAGCTTTCTTT; CDR3: CAWSLEGRGTEAFF
V: TRBV28; size: .; D: TRBD1; J: TRBJ2-6; DNA: TGTGCCAGCAGCCCAACCTTTCCGGGACAGGGGGCTGGGGCCAACGTCCTGACTTTC; CDR3: CASSPTFPGQGAGANVLTF
V: TRBV7-6; size: .; D: .; J: TRBJ1-1; DNA: TGTGCCAGCAGCCCGGGGGGGAGGGCGGACACTGAAGCTTTCTTT; CDR3: CASSPGGRADTEAFF
V: TRBV5-6; size: .; D: .; J: TRBJ2-1; DNA: TGTGCCAGCAGTCTCGGGGGTGACTACAATGAGCAGTTCTTC; CDR3: CASSLGGDYNEQFF
V: TRBV9; size: .; D: TRBD2; J: TRBJ2-7; DNA: TGTGCCAGCAGCGTAGAAACGGGAGGGCCCTACGAGCAGTACTTC; CDR3: CASSVETGGPYEQYF
V: TRBV6-6; size: .; D: TRBD1; J: TRBJ1-5; DNA: TGTGCCAGCAGCTCTACAGGGGGCTCGGGCCATTTT; CDR3: CASSSTGGSGHF
V: TRBV5-1; size: once; D: TRBD2; J: TRBJ2-5; DNA: TGCGCCAGCAGCTTGGATGTAGCGGGGGGACTCCAAGAGACCCAGTACTTC; CDR3: CASSLDVAGGLQETQYF
V: TRBV5-1; size: few; D: TRBD1; J: TRBJ1-1; DNA: TGCGCCAGCAAGGTGGATCCGGGACAGTTTGGAGCTTTCTTT; CDR3: CASKVDPGQFGAFF
V: TRBV10-3; size: .; D: TRBD1; J: TRBJ1-1; DNA: TGTGCCATCAGTGATGGCAGGGGGCGGGTTAGTGAAGCTTTCTTT; CDR3: CAISDGRGRVSEAFF
V: TRBV30; size: few; D: TRBD1; J: TRBJ1-4; DNA: TGTGCCGGGACAGGGATGTCAACTAATGAAAAACTGTTTTTT; CDR3: CAGTGMSTNEKLFF
V: TRBV4-1; size: .; D: .; J: TRBJ1-4; DNA: TGCGCCAGCAGCCTCCAACCCGAACGGAATGAAAAACTGTTTTTT; CDR3: CASSLQPERNEKLFF
V: TRBV30; size: .; D: .; J: TRBJ2-3; DNA: TGTGCCTGGAGTTACTCTAGCGGCACAGATACGCAGTATTTT; CDR3: CAWSYSSGTDTQYF